What follows are 10 T cell receptor beta chains derived from one specimen sequenced in a study of spatial heterogeneity in lung cancer. The sample's time point: sample taken at primary tumor resection. One entry per CDR3 protein, called by TCRdb with MiXCR from the 5' RACE reads. Of roughly 48,000 distinct CDR3 sequences in the sample, over 4.5% were seen once. Sequencing used PBMCs, obtained at surgery. The source is a male donor with early-stage non-small cell lung cancer.

This clonotype was seen repeatedly, ten times or more. The rearrangement joins TRBV7-8 to TRBJ2-3; 13 nucleotides line up with TRBD2. Per germline, CDR1 SGHVS and CDR2 FQNEAQ. CDR3 length: 19 residues. V shed 2 bases, J shed 7 bases, and the junction held 15 bases outside the gene matches. CDR3 DNA sequence: TGTGCCAGCAGCTTAAGAGGACTAGCGGGAGCGGGACCGGCAAATACGCAGTATTTT. Its translation is CASSLRGLAGAGPANTQYF.

This clonotype was seen at least ten times. This chain connects TRBV4-1 to TRBJ2-3; D remains ambiguous. This CDR3 region has 12 residues. Per germline, CDR1 MGHRA and CDR2 YSYEKL. V was shortened by 0 bases and J by 5 bases, with 3 bases between the two germline ends. Written as DNA, the CDR3 is TGCGCCAGCAGCCAAGAGGGAGATACGCAGTATTTT. Protein product: CASSQEGDTQYF.

This clonotype was seen repeatedly, ten times or more. This chain uses TRBV6-2 or TRBV6-3 with TRBJ1-1; D gene ambiguous. This CDR3 region has 13 residues. V was clipped by 6 bases and J by 4 bases, with 12 bases between them. CDR1 MNHEY and CDR2 SVGEGT come from the germline V gene. The CDR3 DNA sequence: TGTGCCAGCAGACCCACAGATCGCACTGAAGCTTTCTTT. Amino acid sequence: CASRPTDRTEAFF.

This clonotype was seen at least ten times. V is TRBV7-9 and J is TRBJ1-2; 10 nucleotides line up with TRBD1. CDR1 and CDR2 from the germline V gene are SEHNR and FQNEAQ (reference sequence). V lost 3 bases to trimming and J lost 8 bases; unmatched junction nucleotides: 6. This CDR3 is 14 amino acids long. The CDR3 loop is CASSLGQGTLGYTF. The DNA for the CDR3 is TGTGCCAGCAGCTTGGGACAGGGGACACTCGGCTACACCTTC.

This clonotype was picked up many times. V gene TRBV20-1 combines with J gene TRBJ2-5, with D possibly being TRBD1 (6 bases). The CDR3 runs to 15 residues. Germline CDR1 reads DFQATT; CDR2 reads SNEGSKA (reference sequence). CDR3 sequence (DNA): TGCGGCATGGTACGCCCAAGAGGACAGCAAGAGACCCAGTACTTC. Its protein product is CGMVRPRGQQETQYF.

This chain joins TRBV20-1 and TRBJ2-3; D is perhaps TRBD2 (6 bases). In germline, CDR1 is DFQATT, CDR2 SNEGSKA (reference sequence). V was shortened by 0 bases and J by 2 bases, with 12 bases between the two germline ends. This CDR3 contains 15 residues. CDR3 sequence: CSARDFSGYTDTQYF. The DNA for the CDR3 is TGCAGTGCTAGAGATTTTAGCGGCTACACAGATACGCAGTATTTT.

This clonotype was seen at least ten times. The chain carries TRBV20-1 and TRBJ2-5; D is ambiguous. There are 13 residues in the CDR3. The ends were cut back, 3 bases at V and 5 bases at J, with 13 bases in the middle. Germline V lookup: CDR1 DFQATT, CDR2 SNEGSKA (reference sequence). The CDR3: CSASTEHQETQYF. The CDR3 DNA follows: TGCAGTGCTAGCACGGAGCATCAGGAGACCCAGTACTTC.

In its sample, this clonotype was seen many times. The V gene is TRBV20-1, the J gene TRBJ1-5; D call uncertain. There are 13 residues in the CDR3. The V end was cut by 1 base, the J end by 1 base, with 5 bases between. Germline CDR1 is DFQATT and CDR2 is SNEGSKA (reference sequence). The DNA of the CDR3 is TGCAGTGCTAGAGCGAAGAGCAATCAGCCCCAGCATTTT. Its protein product is CSARAKSNQPQHF.

At least ten counts were recorded for this clonotype. The J gene is TRBJ2-3, the V gene TRBV5-1, with D possibly TRBD2 on 6 matching bases. CDR1 and CDR2 from the germline V gene are SGHRS and YFSETQ. Trimming removed 7 bases at V and 2 bases at J, with 14 bases between. The CDR3 covers 14 residues. DNA for the CDR3: TGCGCCAGCGGGATAGCGGATCTCACAGATACGCAGTATTTT. It yields the protein CASGIADLTDTQYF.

This clonotype showed up many times. The V call is TRBV5-1, the J call TRBJ2-7; possibly TRBD1 for D (6 bases). V dropped 5 bases and J dropped 5 bases, with 17 bases sitting between them. The CDR3 is 14 amino acids. In germline, CDR1 is SGHRS, CDR2 YFSETQ. CDR3 in DNA: TGCGCCAGCAGACTACAGGGTTACCCAAACGAGCAGTACTTC. Translation: CASRLQGYPNEQYF. Combining the CDR3 with reference TRBV5-1 and TRBJ2-7 gives the whole variable domain KAGVTQTPRYLIKTRGQQVTLSCSPISGHRSVSWYQQTPGQGLQFLFEYFSETQRNKGNFPGRFSGRQFSNSRSEMNVSTLELGDSALYLCASRLQGYPNEQYFGPGTRLTVT.